This T cell receptor (beta chain) originates from a study of blood T cell repertoires in COVID-19. Looking at the study overall: Whether acute or convalescent, the COVID-19 samples came from the United States, Italy and Spain.

Living in roughly 23 US areas, the participants were between about 18 and 100 years of age. Researchers sorted participants into cohorts using their self-reported clinical history. TCRdb's copy holds only in-frame clones and misses some; the assay was immunoSEQ multiplex PCR. This table holds about 270,000 clones, roughly 87% found once. This CDR3 is built from 13 residues. The germline gives CDR1 SNHLY, CDR2 FYNNEI. V lost 7 bases, J lost 3 bases, and 5 bases stayed unmatched. The TCR sequence derives from a woman aged 30 to 39 who had recovered from COVID-19. V is TRBV2 and J is TRBJ1-2; TRBD1 agrees at 7 bases. What was sequenced was PBMCs or T cells enriched from blood (not recorded which). The CDR3 DNA is TGTGCCAGCACCTGGACAGGTGACTATGGCTACACCTTC. This sequence encodes CASTWTGDYGYTF.